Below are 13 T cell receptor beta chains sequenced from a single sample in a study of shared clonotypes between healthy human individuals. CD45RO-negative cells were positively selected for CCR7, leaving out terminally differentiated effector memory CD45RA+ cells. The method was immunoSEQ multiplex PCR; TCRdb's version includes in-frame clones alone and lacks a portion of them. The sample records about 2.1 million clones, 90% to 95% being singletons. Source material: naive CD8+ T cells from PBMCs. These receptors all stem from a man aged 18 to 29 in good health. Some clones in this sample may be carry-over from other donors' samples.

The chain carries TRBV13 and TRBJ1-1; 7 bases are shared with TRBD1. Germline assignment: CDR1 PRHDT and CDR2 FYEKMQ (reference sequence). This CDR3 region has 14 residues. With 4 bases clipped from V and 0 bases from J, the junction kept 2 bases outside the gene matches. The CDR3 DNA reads TGTGCCAGCAGCTGGGGACAGATGAACACTGAAGCTTTCTTT. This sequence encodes CASSWGQMNTEAFF.

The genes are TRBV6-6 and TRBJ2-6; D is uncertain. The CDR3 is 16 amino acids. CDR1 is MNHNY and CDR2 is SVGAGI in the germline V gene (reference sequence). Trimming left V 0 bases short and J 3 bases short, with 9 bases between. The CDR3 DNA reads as TGTGCCAGCAGTTACTCAGAGGTTTTTGGGGCCAACGTCCTGACTTTC. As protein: CASSYSEVFGANVLTF.

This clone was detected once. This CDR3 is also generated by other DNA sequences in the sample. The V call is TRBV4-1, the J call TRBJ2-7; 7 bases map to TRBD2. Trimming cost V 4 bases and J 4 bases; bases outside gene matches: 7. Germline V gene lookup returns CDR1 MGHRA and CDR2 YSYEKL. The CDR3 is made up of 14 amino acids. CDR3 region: CASSPRGGSYEQYF. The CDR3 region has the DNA TGCGCCAGCAGCCCCCGGGGAGGGTCTTACGAGCAGTACTTC.

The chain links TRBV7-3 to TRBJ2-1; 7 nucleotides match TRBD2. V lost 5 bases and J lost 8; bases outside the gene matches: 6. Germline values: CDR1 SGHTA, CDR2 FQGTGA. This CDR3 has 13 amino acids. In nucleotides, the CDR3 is TGTGCCAGCAGCCGGGACTACAACGATGAGCAGTTCTTC. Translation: CASSRDYNDEQFF.

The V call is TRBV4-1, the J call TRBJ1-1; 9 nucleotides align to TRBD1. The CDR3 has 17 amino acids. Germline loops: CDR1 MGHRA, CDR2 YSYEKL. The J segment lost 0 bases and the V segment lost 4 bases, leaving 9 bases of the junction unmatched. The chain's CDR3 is CASSLTPTGGLNTEAFF. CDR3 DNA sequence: TGCGCCAGCAGCCTAACCCCCACAGGGGGCTTGAACACTGAAGCTTTCTTT.

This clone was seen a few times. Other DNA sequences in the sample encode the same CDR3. As DNA, the CDR3 is TGTGCCAGCAGTGAAAGCAGGCAGCCCCAGCATTTT. Protein product: CASSESRQPQHF. The chain has TRBV6-1 and TRBJ1-5; D is unresolved. The CDR3 consists of 12 residues. V lost 2 bases to trimming and J lost 7 bases, with 6 bases between them. The germline V gene encodes CDR1 MNHNS and CDR2 SASEGT.

The CDR3 DNA sequence: TGTGCCAGCAGTGAATTGGGACACGTAGACTACACCTTC. It is translated as CASSELGHVDYTF. The chain carries TRBV25-1 and TRBJ1-2, with a weak D call TRBD1 (6 bases). V was clipped by 1 base and J by 10 bases, with 13 bases between them. Per the germline V gene, CDR1 is MGHDK and CDR2 is SYGVNS. The CDR3 has 13 residues.

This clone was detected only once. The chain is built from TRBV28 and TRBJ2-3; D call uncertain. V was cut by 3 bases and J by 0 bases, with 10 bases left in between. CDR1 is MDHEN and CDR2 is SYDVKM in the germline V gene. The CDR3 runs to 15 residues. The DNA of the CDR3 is TGTGCCAGCAGTTTCGAAGGGTGGAGCACAGATACGCAGTATTTT. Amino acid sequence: CASSFEGWSTDTQYF.

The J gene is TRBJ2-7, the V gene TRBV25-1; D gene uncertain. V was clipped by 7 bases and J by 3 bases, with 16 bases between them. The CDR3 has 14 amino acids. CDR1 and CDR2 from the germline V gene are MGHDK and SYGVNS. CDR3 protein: CASTPWAADYEQYF. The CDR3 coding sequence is TGTGCCAGCACCCCTTGGGCGGCCGACTACGAGCAGTACTTC.

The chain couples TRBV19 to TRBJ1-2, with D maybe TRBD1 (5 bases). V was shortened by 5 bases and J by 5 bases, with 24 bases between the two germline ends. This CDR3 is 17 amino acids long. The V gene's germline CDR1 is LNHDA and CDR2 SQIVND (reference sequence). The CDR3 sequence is CASSALLDRQGDYGYTF. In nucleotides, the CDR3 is TGTGCCAGTAGTGCCCTACTAGACCGCCAGGGAGATTATGGCTACACCTTC. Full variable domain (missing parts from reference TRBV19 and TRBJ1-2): DGGITQSPKYLFRKEGQNVTLSCEQNLNHDAMYWYRQDPGQGLRLIYYSQIVNDFQKGDIAEGYSVSREKKESFPLTVTSAQKNPTAFYLCASSALLDRQGDYGYTFGSGTRLTVV.

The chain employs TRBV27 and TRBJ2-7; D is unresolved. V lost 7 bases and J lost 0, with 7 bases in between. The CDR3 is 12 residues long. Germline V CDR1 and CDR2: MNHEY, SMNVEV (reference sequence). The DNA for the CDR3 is TGTGCCAGCAAGGTGAGCTCCTACGAGCAGTACTTC. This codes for CASKVSSYEQYF.

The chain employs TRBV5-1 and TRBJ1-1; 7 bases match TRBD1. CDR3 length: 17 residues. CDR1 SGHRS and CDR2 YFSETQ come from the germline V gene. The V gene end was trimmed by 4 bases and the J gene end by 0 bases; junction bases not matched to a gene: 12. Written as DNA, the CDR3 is TGCGCCAGCAGCCTTTACAGGGGCCCCACCATGAACACTGAAGCTTTCTTT. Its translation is CASSLYRGPTMNTEAFF.

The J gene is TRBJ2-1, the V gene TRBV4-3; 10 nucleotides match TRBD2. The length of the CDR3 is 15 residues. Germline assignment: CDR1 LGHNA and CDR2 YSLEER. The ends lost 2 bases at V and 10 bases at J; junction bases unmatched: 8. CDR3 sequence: CASSQKAGGPREQFF. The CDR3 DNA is TGCGCCAGCAGCCAAAAAGCGGGAGGGCCAAGAGAGCAGTTCTTC.